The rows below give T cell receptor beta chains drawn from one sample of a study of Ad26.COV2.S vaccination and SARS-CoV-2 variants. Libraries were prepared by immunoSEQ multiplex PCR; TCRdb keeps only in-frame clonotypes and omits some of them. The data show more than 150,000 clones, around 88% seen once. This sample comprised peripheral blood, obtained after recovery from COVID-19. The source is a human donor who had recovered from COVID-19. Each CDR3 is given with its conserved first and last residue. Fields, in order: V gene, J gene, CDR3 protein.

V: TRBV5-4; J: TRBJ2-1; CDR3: CASSLGSGRAENEQFF
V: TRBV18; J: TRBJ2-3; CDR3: CASSPLTSGFTDTQYF
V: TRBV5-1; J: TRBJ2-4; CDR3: CASSSTGQGMNLAKNIQYF
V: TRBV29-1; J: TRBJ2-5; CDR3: CSAQRNLGETQYF
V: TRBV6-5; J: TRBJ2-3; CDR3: CASDRTSGTDTQYF
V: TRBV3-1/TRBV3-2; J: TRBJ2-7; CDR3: CASSQAGYEQYF
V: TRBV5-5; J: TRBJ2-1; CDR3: CASSLTGNEQFF
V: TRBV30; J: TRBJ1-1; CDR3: CAWSIDRDTEAFF
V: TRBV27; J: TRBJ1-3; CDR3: CASSPGGSGNTIYF
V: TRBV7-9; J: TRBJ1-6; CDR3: CASSSTPEGSPLHF
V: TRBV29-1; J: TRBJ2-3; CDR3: CSVEGNWADTQYF
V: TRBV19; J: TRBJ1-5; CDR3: CASSRAAYSNQPQHF
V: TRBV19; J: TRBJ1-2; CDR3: CASSIIGGTYGYTF
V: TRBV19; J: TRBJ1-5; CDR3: CASSTGQDYQPQHF
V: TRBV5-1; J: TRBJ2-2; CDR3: CASSLEWANTGELFF
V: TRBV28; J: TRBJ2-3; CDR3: CASAPPGTGMSTDTQYF
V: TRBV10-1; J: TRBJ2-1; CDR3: CASSAGTRTYNEQFF
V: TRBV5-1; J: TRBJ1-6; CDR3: CASSLAPPGSSYNSPLHF
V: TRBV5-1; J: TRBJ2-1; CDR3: CASSSTLAGGPYEQFF
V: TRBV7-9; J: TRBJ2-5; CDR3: CASSATDRIWETQYF
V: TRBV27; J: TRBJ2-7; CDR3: CASSWGQGREQYF
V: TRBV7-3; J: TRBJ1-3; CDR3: CASSRTGADTIYF
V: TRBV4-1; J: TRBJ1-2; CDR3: CASSEENGTGYGYTF
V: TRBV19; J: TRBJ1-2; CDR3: CATYYGYTF
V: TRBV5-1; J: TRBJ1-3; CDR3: CASASGGAGDTIYF